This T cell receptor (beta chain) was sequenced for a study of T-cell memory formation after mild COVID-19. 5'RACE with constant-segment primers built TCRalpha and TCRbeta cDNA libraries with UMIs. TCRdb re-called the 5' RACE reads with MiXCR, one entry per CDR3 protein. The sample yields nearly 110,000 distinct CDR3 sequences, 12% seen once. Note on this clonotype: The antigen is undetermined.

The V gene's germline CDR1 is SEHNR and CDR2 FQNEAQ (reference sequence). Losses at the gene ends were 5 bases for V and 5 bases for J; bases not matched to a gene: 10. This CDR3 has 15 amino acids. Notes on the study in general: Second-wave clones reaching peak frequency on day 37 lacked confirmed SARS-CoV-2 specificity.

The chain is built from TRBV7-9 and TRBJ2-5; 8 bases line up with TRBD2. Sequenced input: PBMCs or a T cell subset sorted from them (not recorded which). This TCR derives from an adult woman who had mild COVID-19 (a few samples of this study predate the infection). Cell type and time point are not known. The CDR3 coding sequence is TGTGCCAGCAGCCCGTTCCCAGCGGGAGATGAGACCCAGTACTTC. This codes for CASSPFPAGDETQYF.